This T cell receptor beta chain was captured by sequencing in a study of OX40 agonist ivuxolimab in advanced cancers. Turning to the study itself: Each patient was given ivuxolimab into a vein every 2 weeks, at 0.01 to 10 mg/kg. The study's findings and limits: Individuals who were partial responders at 0.1-3.0 mg/kg had clonal expansion that ranked among the lowest.

About this clone itself: Its target is unknown.

Clones were read by immunoSEQ multiplex PCR, and TCRdb kept only the in-frame ones, dropping some. The sample has tens of thousands of clones, approximately 90% seen once. The CDR3 spans 13 residues. This specimen was CD4+ or CD8+ T cells sorted from blood, taken in a trial of the OX40 agonist ivuxolimab. This sequence joins TRBV21-1 and TRBJ1-5. TRBV21-1 is a pseudogene segment. The receptor comes from an adult with an advanced solid tumor such as melanoma, head and neck, liver or kidney cancer. This CDR3 is CASSPQRGQPQHF. Here the CDR3 DNA reads TGTGCCAGCAGCCCCCAGAGGGGTCAGCCCCAGCATTTT.